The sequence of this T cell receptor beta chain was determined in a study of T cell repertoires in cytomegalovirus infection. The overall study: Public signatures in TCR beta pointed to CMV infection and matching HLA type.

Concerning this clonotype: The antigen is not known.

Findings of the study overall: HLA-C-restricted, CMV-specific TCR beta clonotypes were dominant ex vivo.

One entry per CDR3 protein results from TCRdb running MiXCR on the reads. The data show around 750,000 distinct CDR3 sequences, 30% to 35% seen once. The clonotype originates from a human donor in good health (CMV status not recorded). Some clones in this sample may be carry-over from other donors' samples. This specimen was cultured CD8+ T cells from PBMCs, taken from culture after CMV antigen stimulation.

The CDR3: CASSEWYNEQFF. The CDR3 nucleotides are TGTGCCAGCAGTGAGTGGTACAATGAGCAGTTCTTC. The chain carries TRBV25-1 and TRBJ2-1; the D is unclear. From germline, CDR1 is MGHDK and CDR2 SYGVNS. V was trimmed by 3 bases and J by 4 bases, leaving 4 bases between them. The CDR3 has 12 residues.